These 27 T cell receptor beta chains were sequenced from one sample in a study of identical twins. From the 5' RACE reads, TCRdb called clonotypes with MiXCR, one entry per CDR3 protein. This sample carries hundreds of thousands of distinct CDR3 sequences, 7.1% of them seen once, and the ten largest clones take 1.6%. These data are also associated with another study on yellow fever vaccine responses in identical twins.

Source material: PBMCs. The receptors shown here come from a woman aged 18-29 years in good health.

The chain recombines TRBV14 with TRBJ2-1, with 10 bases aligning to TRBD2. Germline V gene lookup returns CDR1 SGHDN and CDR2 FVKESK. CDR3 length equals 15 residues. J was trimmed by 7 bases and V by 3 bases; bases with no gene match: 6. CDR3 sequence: CASSHPTSGYNEQFF. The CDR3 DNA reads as TGTGCCAGCAGCCATCCGACTAGCGGGTATAATGAGCAGTTCTTC. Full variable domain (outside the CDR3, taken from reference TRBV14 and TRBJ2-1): EAGVTQFPSHSVIEKGQTVTLRCDPISGHDNLYWYRRVMGKEIKFLLHFVKESKQDESGMPNNRFLAERTGGTYSTLKVQPAELEDSGVYFCASSHPTSGYNEQFFGPGTRLTVL.

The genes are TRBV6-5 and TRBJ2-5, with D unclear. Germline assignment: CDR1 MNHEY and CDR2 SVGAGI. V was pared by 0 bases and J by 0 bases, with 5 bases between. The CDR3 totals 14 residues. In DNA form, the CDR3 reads TGTGCCAGCAGTTACTCGGCCTACCAAGAGACCCAGTACTTC. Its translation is CASSYSAYQETQYF.

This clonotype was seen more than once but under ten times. The CDR3 DNA reads TGTGCCAGCAGCCTCCTCGAGTGGCCCGGTTCGTCCTACGAGCAGTACTTC. It translates to CASSLLEWPGSSYEQYF. The J gene is TRBJ2-7, the V gene TRBV11-2; no reliable D call. The CDR3 totals 17 residues. Germline CDR1 reads SGHAT; CDR2 reads FQNNGV. V shed 5 bases and J shed 1 base, with 21 bases lying between them. The full variable domain, its missing parts supplied by reference TRBV11-2 and TRBJ2-7, is EAGVAQSPRYKIIEKRQSVAFWCNPISGHATLYWYQQILGQGPKLLIQFQNNGVVDDSQLPKDRFSAERLKGVDSTLKIQPAKLEDSAVYLCASSLLEWPGSSYEQYFGPGTRLTVT.

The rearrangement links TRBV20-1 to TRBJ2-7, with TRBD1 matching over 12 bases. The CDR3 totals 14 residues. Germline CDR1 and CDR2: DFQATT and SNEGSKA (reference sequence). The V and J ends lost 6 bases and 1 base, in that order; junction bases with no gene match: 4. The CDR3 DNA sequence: TGCAGTGCGCAGGGACAGGGGGCTTCCTACGAGCAGTACTTC. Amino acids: CSAQGQGASYEQYF.

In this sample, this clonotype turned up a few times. CDR3 in amino acids: CASSGRGRVSYEQYV. DNA for the CDR3: TGTGCCAGCAGTGGCAGGGGGCGGGTGTCTTACGAGCAGTACGTC. V is TRBV28 and J is TRBJ2-7; 8 bases match TRBD1. V lost 5 bases and J lost 4; bases outside the gene matches: 10. The CDR3 sequence is 15 residues long. The germline V gene has CDR1 MDHEN and CDR2 SYDVKM.

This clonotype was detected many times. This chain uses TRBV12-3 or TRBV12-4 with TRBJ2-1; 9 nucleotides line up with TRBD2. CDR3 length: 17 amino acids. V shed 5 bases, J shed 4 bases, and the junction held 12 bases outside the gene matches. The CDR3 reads CASSHDAGRGGYNEQFF. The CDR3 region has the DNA TGTGCCAGCAGTCACGACGCCGGGCGGGGGGGATACAATGAGCAGTTCTTC.

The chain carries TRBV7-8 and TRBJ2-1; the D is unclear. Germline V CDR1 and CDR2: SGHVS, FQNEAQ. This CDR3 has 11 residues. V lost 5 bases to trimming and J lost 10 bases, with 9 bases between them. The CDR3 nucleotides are TGTGCCAGCAGCCCGGTTGACGAGCAGTTCTTC. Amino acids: CASSPVDEQFF.

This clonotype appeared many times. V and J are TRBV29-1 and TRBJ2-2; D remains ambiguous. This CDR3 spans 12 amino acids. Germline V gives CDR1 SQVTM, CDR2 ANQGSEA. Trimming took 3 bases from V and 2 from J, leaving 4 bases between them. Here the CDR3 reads CSVDSNTGELFF. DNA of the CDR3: TGCAGCGTTGACTCTAACACCGGGGAGCTGTTTTTT.

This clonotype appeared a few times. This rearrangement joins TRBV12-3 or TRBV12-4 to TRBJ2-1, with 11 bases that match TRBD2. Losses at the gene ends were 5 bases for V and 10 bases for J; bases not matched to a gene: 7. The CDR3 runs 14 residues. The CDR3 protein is CASSLSGGALEQFF. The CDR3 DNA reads TGTGCCAGCAGTCTTAGCGGGGGGGCTTTGGAGCAGTTCTTC.

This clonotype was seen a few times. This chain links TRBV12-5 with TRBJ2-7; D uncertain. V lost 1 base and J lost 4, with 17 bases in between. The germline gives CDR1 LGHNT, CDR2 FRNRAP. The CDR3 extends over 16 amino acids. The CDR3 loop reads CASGLGVGRKPYEQYF. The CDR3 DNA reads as TGTGCTAGTGGTTTGGGAGTTGGACGGAAACCGTACGAGCAGTACTTC.

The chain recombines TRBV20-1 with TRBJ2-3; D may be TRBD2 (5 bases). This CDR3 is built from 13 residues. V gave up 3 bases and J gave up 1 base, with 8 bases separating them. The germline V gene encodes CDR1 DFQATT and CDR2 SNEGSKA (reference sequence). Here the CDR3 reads CSASGGRTDTQYF. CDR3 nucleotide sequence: TGCAGTGCTAGCGGCGGGCGCACAGATACGCAGTATTTT.

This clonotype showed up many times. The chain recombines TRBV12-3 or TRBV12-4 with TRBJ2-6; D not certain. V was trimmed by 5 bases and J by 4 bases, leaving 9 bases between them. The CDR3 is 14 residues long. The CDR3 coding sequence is TGTGCCAGCAGTCTAAGGACCGGGGCCAACGTCCTGACTTTC. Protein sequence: CASSLRTGANVLTF.

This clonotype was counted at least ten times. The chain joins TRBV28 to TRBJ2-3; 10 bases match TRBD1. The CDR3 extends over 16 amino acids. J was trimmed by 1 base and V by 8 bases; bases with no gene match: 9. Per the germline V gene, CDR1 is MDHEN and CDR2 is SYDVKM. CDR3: CASHRRGQGGTDTQYF. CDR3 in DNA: TGTGCCAGCCACCGCCGAGGACAGGGGGGCACAGATACGCAGTATTTT. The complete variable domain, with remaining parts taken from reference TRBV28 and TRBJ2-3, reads DVKVTQSSRYLVKRTGEKVFLECVQDMDHENMFWYRQDPGLGLRLIYFSYDVKMKEKGDIPEGYSVSREKKERFSLILESASTNQTSMYLCASHRRGQGGTDTQYFGPGTRLTVL.

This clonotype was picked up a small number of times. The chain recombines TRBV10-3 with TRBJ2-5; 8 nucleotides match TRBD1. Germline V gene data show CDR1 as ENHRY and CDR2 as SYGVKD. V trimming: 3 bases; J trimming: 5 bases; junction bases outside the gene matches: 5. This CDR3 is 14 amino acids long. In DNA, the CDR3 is TGTGCCATCAGTGACCCAGGACAGGGCGAGACCCAGTACTTC. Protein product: CAISDPGQGETQYF.

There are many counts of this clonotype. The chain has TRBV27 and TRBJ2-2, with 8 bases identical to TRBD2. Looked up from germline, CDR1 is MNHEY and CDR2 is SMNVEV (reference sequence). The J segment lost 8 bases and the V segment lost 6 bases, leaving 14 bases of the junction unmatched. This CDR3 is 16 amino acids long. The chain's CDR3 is CASSPLGLAGSGELFF. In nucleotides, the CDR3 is TGTGCCAGCAGCCCACTCGGACTAGCAGGATCGGGGGAGCTGTTTTTT.

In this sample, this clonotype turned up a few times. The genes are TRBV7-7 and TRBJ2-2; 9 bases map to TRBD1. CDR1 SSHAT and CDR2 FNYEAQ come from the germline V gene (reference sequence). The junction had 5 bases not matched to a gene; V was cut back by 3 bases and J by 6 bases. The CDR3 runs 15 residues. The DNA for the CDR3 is TGTGCCAGCAGCTTGAAGACAGGGGGTCCCGGGGAGCTGTTTTTT. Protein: CASSLKTGGPGELFF.

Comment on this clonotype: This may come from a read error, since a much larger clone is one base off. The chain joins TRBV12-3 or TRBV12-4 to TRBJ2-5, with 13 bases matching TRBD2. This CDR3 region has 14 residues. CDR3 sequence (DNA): TGTGCCACCCGGACTAGCGGGGGAAAAGAGGCCCAGTACTTC. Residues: CATRTSGGKEAQYF.

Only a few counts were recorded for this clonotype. CDR3 sequence reads: CASSLARGEQFF. CDR3 coding DNA: TGTGCCAGCAGTTTAGCGCGGGGTGAGCAGTTCTTC. The J gene is TRBJ2-1, the V gene TRBV12-3 or TRBV12-4; a weak D match, TRBD2 (6 bases). Trimming pared 0 bases from V and 9 bases from J, leaving 6 bases between. The CDR3 runs 12 residues.

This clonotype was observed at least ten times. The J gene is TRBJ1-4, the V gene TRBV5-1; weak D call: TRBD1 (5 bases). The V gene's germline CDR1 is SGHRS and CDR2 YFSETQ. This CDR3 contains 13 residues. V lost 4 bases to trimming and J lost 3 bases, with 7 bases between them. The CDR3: CASSPGPNEKLFF. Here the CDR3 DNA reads TGCGCCAGCAGCCCGGGGCCTAATGAAAAACTGTTTTTT.

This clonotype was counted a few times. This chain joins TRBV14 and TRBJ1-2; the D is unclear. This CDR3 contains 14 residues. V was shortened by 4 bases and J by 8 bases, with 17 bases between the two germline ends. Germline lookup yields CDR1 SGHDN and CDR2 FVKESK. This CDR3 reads CASSLTETTGGYTF. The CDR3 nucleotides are TGTGCCAGCAGCCTAACCGAGACGACTGGAGGCTACACCTTC. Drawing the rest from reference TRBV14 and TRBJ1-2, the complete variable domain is EAGVTQFPSHSVIEKGQTVTLRCDPISGHDNLYWYRRVMGKEIKFLLHFVKESKQDESGMPNNRFLAERTGGTYSTLKVQPAELEDSGVYFCASSLTETTGGYTFGSGTRLTVV.

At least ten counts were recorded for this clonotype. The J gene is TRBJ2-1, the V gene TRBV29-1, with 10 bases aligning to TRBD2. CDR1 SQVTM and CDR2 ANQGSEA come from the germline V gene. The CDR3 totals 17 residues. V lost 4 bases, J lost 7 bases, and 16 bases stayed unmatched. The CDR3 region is CSVGPPGLARLRNEQFF. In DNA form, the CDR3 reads TGCAGCGTTGGCCCTCCGGGACTAGCGAGACTTAGGAATGAGCAGTTCTTC.

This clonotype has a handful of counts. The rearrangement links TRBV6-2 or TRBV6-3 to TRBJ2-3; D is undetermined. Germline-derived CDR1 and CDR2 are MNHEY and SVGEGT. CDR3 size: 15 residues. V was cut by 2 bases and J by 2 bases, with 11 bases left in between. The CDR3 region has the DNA TGTGCCAGCAGTTACATGACACAATACACAGATACGCAGTATTTT. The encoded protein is CASSYMTQYTDTQYF.

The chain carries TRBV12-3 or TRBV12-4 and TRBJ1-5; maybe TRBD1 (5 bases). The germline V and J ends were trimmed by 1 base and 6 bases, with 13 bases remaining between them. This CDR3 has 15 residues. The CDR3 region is CASSLGGLLRQPQHF. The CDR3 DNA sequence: TGTGCCAGCAGTTTAGGGGGACTTCTCCGTCAGCCCCAGCATTTT.

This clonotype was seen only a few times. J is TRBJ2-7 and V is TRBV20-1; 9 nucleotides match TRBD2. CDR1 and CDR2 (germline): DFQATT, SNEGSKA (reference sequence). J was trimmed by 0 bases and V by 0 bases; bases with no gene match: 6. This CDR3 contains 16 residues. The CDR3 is CSARDLASGASYEQYF. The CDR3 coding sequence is TGCAGTGCTAGAGATCTGGCTAGCGGGGCCTCCTACGAGCAGTACTTC.

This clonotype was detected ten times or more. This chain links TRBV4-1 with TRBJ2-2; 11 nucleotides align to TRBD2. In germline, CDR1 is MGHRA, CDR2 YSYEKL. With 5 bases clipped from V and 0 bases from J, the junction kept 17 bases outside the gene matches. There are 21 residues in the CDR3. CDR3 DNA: TGCGCCAGCAGCGCACGCGAACTAGCGGGGGCGACTACTGCGAACACCGGGGAGCTGTTTTTT. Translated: CASSARELAGATTANTGELFF.

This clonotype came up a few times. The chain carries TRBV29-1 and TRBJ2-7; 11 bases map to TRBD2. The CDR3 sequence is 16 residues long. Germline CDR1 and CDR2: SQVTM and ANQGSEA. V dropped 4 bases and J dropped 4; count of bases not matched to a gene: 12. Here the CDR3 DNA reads TGCAGCGTTGCCCGAAGACTACTAGCGGGAGAGTACGAGCAGTACTTC. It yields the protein CSVARRLLAGEYEQYF.

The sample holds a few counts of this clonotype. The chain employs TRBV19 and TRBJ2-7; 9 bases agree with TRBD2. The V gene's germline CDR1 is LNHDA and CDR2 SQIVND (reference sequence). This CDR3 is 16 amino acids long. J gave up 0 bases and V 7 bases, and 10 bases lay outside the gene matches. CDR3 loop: CASIRTSDPSSYEQYF. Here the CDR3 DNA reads TGTGCCAGTATAAGGACTAGCGACCCGAGCTCCTACGAGCAGTACTTC.